This T cell receptor (beta chain) was recorded in a study of blood T cells in healthy people across ages. The second PCR ran about 6 to 12 cycles with a sample-barcoded 5' primer and J-beta primers. MiXCR, applied by TCRdb to the 5' RACE reads, yields one record per CDR3 protein. This table has about 590,000 distinct CDR3 sequences, 25% to 30% appearing once. The CDR3 contains 16 residues. Trimming shortened V by 5 bases and J by 0 bases, and 17 bases separated the two germline ends. The germline CDR1 and CDR2 sequences are SEHNR and FQNEAQ (reference sequence). This clonotype was observed at least ten times.

Sequencing was done on a sample of blood. The clonotype originates from a woman aged 80 or older in good health. The chain couples TRBV7-9 to TRBJ2-7, with a weak D call TRBD2 (5 bases). The CDR3 protein is CASSTPTGVPSYEQYF. CDR3 nucleotides: TGTGCCAGCAGCACGCCGACCGGGGTCCCCTCCTACGAGCAGTACTTC.